The clone carrying this T cell receptor (beta chain) appeared a single time. These data come from a study of blood T cells in healthy people across ages. The germline V gene encodes CDR1 SQVTM and CDR2 ANQGSEA. The CDR3 contains 15 residues. V lost 6 bases, J lost 2 bases, and 17 bases lay in between. Sample-barcoded 5' priming and a J-beta primer mix drove a second PCR of roughly 6 to 12 cycles. A single record per CDR3 protein comes from TCRdb applying MiXCR to the 5' RACE reads. The sample contains fewer than 1,000,000 distinct CDR3 sequences, about 42% of which appear only once. The V gene is TRBV29-1, the J gene TRBJ2-1; D gene uncertain. The origin of this receptor is a man aged 80 or over in good health. The sample taken for sequencing was blood. CDR3 sequence reads: CSVLSRAETYNEQFF. The DNA of the CDR3 is TGCAGCGTCCTAAGTAGGGCGGAAACCTACAATGAGCAGTTCTTC.